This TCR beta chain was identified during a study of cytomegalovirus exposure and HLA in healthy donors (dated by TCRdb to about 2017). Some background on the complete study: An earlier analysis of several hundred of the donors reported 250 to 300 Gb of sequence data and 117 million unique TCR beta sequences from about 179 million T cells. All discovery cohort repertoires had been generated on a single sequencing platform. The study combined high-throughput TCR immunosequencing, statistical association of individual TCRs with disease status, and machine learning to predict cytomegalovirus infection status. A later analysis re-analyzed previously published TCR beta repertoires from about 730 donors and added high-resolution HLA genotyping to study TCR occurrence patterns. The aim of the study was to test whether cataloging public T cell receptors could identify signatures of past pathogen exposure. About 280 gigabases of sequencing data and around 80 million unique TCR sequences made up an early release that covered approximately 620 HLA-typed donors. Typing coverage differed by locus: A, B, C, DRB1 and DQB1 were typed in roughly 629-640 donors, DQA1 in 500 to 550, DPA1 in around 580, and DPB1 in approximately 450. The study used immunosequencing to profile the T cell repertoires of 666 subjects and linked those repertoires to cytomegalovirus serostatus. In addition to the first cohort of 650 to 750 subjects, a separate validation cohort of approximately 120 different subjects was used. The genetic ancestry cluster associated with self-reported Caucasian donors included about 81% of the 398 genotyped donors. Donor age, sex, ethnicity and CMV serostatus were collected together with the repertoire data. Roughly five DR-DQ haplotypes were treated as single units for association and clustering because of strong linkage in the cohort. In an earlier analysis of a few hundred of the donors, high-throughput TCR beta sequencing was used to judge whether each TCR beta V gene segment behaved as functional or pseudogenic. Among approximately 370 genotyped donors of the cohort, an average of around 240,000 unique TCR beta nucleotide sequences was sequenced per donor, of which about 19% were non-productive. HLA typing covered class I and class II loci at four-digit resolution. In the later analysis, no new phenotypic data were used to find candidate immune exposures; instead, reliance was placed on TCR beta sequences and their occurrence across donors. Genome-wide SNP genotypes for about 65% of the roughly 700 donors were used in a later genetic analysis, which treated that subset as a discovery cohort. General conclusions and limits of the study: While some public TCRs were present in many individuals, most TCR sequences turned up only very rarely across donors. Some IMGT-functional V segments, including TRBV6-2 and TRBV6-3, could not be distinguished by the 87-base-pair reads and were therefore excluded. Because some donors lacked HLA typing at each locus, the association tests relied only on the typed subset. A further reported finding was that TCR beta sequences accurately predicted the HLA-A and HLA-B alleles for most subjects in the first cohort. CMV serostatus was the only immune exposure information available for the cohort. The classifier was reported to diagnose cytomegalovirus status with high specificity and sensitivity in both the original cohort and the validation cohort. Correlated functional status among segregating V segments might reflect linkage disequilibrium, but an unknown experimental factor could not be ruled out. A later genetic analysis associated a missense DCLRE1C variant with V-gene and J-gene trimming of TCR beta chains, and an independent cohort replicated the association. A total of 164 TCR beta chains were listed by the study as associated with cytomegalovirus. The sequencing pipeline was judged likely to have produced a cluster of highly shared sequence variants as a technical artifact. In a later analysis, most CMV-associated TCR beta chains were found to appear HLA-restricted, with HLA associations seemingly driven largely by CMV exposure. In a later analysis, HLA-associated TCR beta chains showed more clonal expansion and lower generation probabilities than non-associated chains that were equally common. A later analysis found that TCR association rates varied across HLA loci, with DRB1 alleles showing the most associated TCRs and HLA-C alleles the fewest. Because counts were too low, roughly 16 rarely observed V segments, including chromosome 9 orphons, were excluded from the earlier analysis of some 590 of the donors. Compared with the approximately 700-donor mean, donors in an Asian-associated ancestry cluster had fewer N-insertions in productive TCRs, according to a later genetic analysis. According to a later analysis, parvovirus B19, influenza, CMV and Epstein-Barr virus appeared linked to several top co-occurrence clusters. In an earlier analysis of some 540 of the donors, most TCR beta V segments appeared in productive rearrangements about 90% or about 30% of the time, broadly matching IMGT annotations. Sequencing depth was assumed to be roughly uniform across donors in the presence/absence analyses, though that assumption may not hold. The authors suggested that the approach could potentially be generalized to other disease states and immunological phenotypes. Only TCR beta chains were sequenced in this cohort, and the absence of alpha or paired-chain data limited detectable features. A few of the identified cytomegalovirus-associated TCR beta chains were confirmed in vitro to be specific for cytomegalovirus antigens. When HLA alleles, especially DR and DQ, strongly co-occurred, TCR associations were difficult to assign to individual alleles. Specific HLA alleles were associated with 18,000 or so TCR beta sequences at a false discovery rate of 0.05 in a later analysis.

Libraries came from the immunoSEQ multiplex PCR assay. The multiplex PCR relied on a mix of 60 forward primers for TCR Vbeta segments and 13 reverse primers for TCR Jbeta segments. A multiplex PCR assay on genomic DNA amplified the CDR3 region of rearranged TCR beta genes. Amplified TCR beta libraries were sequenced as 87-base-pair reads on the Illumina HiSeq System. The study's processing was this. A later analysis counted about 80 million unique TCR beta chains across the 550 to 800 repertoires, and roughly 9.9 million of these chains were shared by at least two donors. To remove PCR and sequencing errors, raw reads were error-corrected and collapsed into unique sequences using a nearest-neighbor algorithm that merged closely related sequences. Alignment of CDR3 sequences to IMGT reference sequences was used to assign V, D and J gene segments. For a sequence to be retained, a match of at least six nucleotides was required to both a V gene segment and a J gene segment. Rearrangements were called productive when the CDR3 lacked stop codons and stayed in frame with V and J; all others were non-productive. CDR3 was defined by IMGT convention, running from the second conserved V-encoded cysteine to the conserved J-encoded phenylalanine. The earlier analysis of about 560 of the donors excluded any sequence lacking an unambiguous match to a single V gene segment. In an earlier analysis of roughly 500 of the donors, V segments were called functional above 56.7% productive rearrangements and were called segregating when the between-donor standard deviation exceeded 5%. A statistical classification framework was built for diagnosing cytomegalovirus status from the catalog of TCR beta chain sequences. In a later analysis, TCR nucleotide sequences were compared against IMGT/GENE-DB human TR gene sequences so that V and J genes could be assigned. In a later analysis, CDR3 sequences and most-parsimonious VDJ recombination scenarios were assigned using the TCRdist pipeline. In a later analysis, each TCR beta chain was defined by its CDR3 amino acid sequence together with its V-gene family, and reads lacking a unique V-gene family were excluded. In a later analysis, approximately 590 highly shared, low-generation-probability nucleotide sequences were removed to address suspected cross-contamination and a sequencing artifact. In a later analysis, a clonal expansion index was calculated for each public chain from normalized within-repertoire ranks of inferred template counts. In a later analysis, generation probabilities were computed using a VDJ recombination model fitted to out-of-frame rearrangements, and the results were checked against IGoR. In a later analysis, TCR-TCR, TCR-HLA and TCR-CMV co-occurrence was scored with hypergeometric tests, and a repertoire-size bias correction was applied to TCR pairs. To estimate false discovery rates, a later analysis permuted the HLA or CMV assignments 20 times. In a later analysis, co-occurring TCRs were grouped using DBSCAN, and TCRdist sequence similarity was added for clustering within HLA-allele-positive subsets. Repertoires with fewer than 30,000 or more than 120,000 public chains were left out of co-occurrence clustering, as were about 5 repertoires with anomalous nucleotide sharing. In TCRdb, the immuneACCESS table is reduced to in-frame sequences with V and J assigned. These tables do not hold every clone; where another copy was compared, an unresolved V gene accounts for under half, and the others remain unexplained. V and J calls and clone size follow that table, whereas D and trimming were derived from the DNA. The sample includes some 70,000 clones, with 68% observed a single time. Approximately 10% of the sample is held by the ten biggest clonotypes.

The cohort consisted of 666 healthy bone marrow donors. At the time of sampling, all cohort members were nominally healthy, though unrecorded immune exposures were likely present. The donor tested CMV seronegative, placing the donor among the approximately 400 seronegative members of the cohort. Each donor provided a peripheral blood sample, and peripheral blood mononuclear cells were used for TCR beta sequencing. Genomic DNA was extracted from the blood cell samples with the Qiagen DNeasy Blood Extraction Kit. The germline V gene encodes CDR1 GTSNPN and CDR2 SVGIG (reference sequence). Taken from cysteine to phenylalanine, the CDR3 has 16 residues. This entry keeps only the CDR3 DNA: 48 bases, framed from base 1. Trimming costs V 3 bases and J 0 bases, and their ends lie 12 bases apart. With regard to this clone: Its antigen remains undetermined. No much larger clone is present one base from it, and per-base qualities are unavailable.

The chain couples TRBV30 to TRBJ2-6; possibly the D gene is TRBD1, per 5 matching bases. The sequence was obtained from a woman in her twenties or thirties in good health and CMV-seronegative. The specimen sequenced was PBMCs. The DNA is TGTGCCTGGAGCAAGGGGCTTGCCTCTGGGGCCAACGTCCTGACTTTC. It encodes CAWSKGLASGANVLTF.